The 27 T cell receptor beta chains below come from one sample, sequenced in a study of blood T cells in healthy people across ages. A second PCR, run for about 6 to 12 cycles, used a sample-barcoded 5' primer plus a J-beta primer mix. One entry per CDR3 protein results from TCRdb running MiXCR on the 5' RACE reads. Of around 750,000 distinct CDR3 sequences listed, about 55% are singletons. Specimen: blood. Receptors were obtained from a man of 80 years or more in good health.

V and J are TRBV5-1 and TRBJ2-7; 13 bases align to TRBD2. Germline trimming cut 3 bases from V and 2 bases from J; bases unmatched to any gene: 5. In germline, CDR1 is SGHRS, CDR2 YFSETQ. This CDR3 comprises 16 residues. CDR3 in DNA: TGCGCCAGCAGCTCAAGGACTAGCGGGAGCCCCTACGAGCAGTACTTC. Translating gives CASSSRTSGSPYEQYF.

The chain employs TRBV5-6 and TRBJ2-1, with 10 bases that match TRBD2. Trimming took 2 bases from V and 4 from J; bases not matched to a gene: 9. This CDR3 contains 17 residues. Germline V CDR1 and CDR2: SGHDT, YYEEEE. The DNA of the CDR3 is TGTGCCAGCAGCTTTTACGGGCTAGCGGGAGAGTACAATGAGCAGTTCTTC. Encoded protein: CASSFYGLAGEYNEQFF. The full variable domain, with the rest looked up from reference TRBV5-6 and TRBJ2-1, is DAGVTQSPTHLIKTRGQQVTLRCSPKSGHDTVSWYQQALGQGPQFIFQYYEEEERQRGNFPDRFSGHQFPNYSSELNVNALLLGDSALYLCASSFYGLAGEYNEQFFGPGTRLTVL.

This chain connects TRBV7-3 to TRBJ2-1; 10 bases map to TRBD2. The CDR3 is 19 amino acids. In germline, CDR1 is SGHTA, CDR2 FQGTGA. Trimming cost V 0 bases and J 0 bases; bases outside gene matches: 8. CDR3 DNA sequence: TGTGCCAGCAGCTTAACGGCTAGCGGGAGAAGAAGCTCCTACAATGAGCAGTTCTTC. It translates to CASSLTASGRRSSYNEQFF.

This clonotype was picked up a small number of times. V usage is TRBV6-1 and J usage is TRBJ2-3; TRBD1 might be the D (5 bases). The germline CDR1 and CDR2 sequences are MNHNS and SASEGT. The V and J ends lost 7 bases and 2 bases respectively, with 13 bases between them. The CDR3 is made up of 14 amino acids. CDR3 in DNA: TGTGCCAGCAAATCCAGGGTTAACACAGATACGCAGTATTTT. The encoded protein is CASKSRVNTDTQYF.

The chain uses TRBV5-1 and TRBJ2-4; D might be TRBD2 (6 bases). The J call may be wrong; the DNA end is better matched by TRBJ2-7. Looked up from germline, CDR1 is SGHRS and CDR2 is YFSETQ. The CDR3 totals 17 residues. The CDR3 here is CASSDEGVGGGGYEQYF. CDR3 DNA sequence: TGCGCCAGCAGCGATGAGGGTGTTGGGGGAGGCGGGTACGAGCAGTACTTC.

The V gene is TRBV28, the J gene TRBJ2-5, with TRBD1 matching over 12 bases. V lost 6 bases to trimming and J lost 5 bases; unmatched junction nucleotides: 10. Germline CDR1 reads MDHEN; CDR2 reads SYDVKM. The CDR3 is made up of 16 amino acids. The CDR3 spells CASSRSGTGGAETQYF. The CDR3 DNA reads TGTGCCAGCAGCCGAAGCGGGACAGGGGGCGCGGAGACCCAGTACTTC.

The rearrangement uses TRBV29-1 and TRBJ1-2, with 7 bases identical to TRBD1. CDR1 and CDR2 (germline): SQVTM, ANQGSEA. CDR3 length: 13 residues. The J segment lost 8 bases and the V segment lost 7 bases, leaving 13 bases of the junction unmatched. CDR3: CSANFPGGYGYTF. DNA of the CDR3: TGCAGCGCAAACTTTCCAGGGGGGTACGGCTACACCTTC.

On this clonotype itself: Its ends do not fully match the called genes, so a read error is possible. V usage is TRBV10-3 and J usage is TRBJ2-3; 10 nucleotides agree with TRBD2. The CDR3 spans 13 residues. Germline assignment: CDR1 ENHRY and CDR2 SYGVKD. The CDR3 sequence: CAVSGTSADTQYF. CDR3 DNA sequence: TGTGCCGTCAGCGGGACTAGCGCAGATACGCAGTATTTT.

The V and J genes are TRBV9 and TRBJ1-5; 7 bases map to TRBD1. The J segment lost 5 bases and the V segment lost 1 base, leaving 18 bases of the junction unmatched. The CDR3 sequence is 19 residues long. Germline V gene sequence: CDR1 SGDLS, CDR2 YYNGEE. The DNA for the CDR3 is TGTGCCAGCAGCGTAAATCCCGCTCCGGGTGGGCAGGGGGATCAGCCCCAGCATTTT. This sequence encodes CASSVNPAPGGQGDQPQHF.

This chain links TRBV29-1 with TRBJ2-6, with unresolved D. V was shortened by 5 bases and J by 0 bases, with 14 bases between the two germline ends. Germline V lookup: CDR1 SQVTM, CDR2 ANQGSEA. The CDR3 sequence is 16 residues long. Here the CDR3 reads CSVSGFTDSGANVLTF. The CDR3 DNA sequence: TGCAGCGTTTCGGGTTTCACCGACTCTGGGGCCAACGTCCTGACTTTC.

The chain links TRBV30 to TRBJ2-3, with D perhaps matching TRBD1 (5 bases). The V and J ends lost 5 bases and 14 bases respectively, with 23 bases between them. There are 13 residues in the CDR3. Per germline, CDR1 GTSNPN and CDR2 SVGIG (reference sequence). CDR3 residues: CAWRQIGDRYAYF. In DNA, the CDR3 is TGTGCCTGGCGACAGATAGGCGACAGATACGCGTATTTT. The entire variable domain, with the rest obtained from reference TRBV30 and TRBJ2-3, is as follows: SQTIHQWPATLVQPVGSPLSLECTVEGTSNPNLYWYRQAAGRGLQLLFYSVGIGQISSEVPQNLSASRPQDRQFILSSKKLLLSDSGFYLCAWRQIGDRYAYFGPGTRLTVL.

V usage is TRBV2 and J usage is TRBJ2-3; 11 bases line up with TRBD2. The CDR3 has 12 residues. The V gene end was trimmed by 6 bases and the J gene end by 14 bases; junction bases not matched to a gene: 7. Germline values: CDR1 SNHLY, CDR2 FYNNEI. The CDR3 spells CASRPTSGNAYF. In DNA, the CDR3 is TGTGCCAGCAGGCCGACTAGCGGGAACGCGTATTTT.

The chain uses TRBV4-2 and TRBJ1-1; D gene uncertain. Trimming took 0 bases from V and 7 from J, leaving 6 bases between them. Germline lookup yields CDR1 LGHNA and CDR2 YNFKEQ. The length of the CDR3 is 12 residues. In nucleotides, the CDR3 is TGTGCCAGCAGCCAAGATCGGAGTGAAGCTTTCTTT. This gives the protein CASSQDRSEAFF.

The chain joins TRBV20-1 to TRBJ2-4; TRBD2 agrees at 14 bases. The V gene's germline CDR1 is DFQATT and CDR2 SNEGSKA (reference sequence). This CDR3 comprises 20 residues. Germline trimming cut 4 bases from V and 0 bases from J; bases unmatched to any gene: 14. The CDR3 protein is CSATDLTTSGRALAKNIQYF. DNA for the CDR3: TGCAGTGCTACTGACTTGACGACTAGCGGGAGGGCCTTAGCCAAAAACATTCAGTACTTC.

A remark on this clonotype: The junction departs from germline at one end; a sequencing error may be responsible. The chain is built from TRBV7-9 and TRBJ2-5, with unresolved D. This CDR3 is built from 16 residues. Looked up from germline, CDR1 is SEHNR and CDR2 is FQNEAQ (reference sequence). CDR3 region: CTSSFFSSSTYNEQYF. DNA of the CDR3: TGTACCAGCAGCTTTTTTAGCTCTTCTACCTACAATGAGCAGTACTTC.

This clonotype occurred many times. The CDR3 loop is CASSPGGGPYNEQFF. The CDR3 coding sequence is TGTGCCAGCAGCCCAGGCGGGGGCCCCTACAATGAGCAGTTCTTC. V usage is TRBV7-2 and J usage is TRBJ2-1; tentatively, D is TRBD2 (7 bases). The CDR3 contains 15 residues. V was clipped by 5 bases and J by 2 bases, with 13 bases between them. Germline V gives CDR1 SGHTA, CDR2 FQGNSA. The whole variable domain, remainder taken from reference TRBV7-2 and TRBJ2-1, is GAGVSQSPSNKVTEKGKDVELRCDPISGHTALYWYRQSLGQGLEFLIYFQGNSAPDKSGLPSDRFSAERTGGSVSTLTIQRTQQEDSAVYLCASSPGGGPYNEQFFGPGTRLTVL.

As to this clonotype: A read error may produce the germline difference seen at one junction end. This chain connects TRBV3-1 to TRBJ2-7; TRBD2 aligns across 7 bases. The CDR3 loop spans 16 amino acids. Germline CDR1 LGHDT, CDR2 YNNKEL (reference sequence). CDR3 region: CVSSHGLAAISYEQYF. CDR3 coding DNA: TGTGTCAGCAGCCATGGTCTAGCGGCAATCTCCTACGAGCAGTACTTC.

This clonotype appeared a few times. The V call is TRBV10-2, the J call TRBJ2-3; 7 bases agree with TRBD1. Germline-derived CDR1 and CDR2 are WSHSY and SAAADI. CDR3 length equals 15 residues. The ends lost 7 bases at V and 14 bases at J; junction bases unmatched: 21. The CDR3 here is CASTDPGTEHRYAYF. For the CDR3, the DNA is TGCGCCAGCACCGACCCTGGGACAGAGCACAGATACGCGTATTTT.

The chain is built from TRBV5-1 and TRBJ2-2; D call uncertain. Germline loops: CDR1 SGHRS, CDR2 YFSETQ. V lost 0 bases to trimming and J lost 0 bases, with 6 bases between them. The CDR3 totals 15 residues. The CDR3 spells CASSLDGANTGELFF. In DNA, the CDR3 is TGCGCCAGCAGCTTGGATGGAGCGAACACCGGGGAGCTGTTTTTT.

The rearrangement links TRBV18 to TRBJ2-4, with 7 nucleotides matching TRBD2. The end of the DNA is better explained by TRBJ2-7, so the J call may be wrong. The CDR3 contains 15 residues. The germline V gene encodes CDR1 KGHSH and CDR2 LQKENI. The CDR3 is CASSHRLADSYEQYF. Written as DNA, the CDR3 is TGTGCCAGCTCACACAGACTAGCAGACTCCTACGAGCAGTACTTC.

The V gene is TRBV5-1, the J gene TRBJ2-1; 10 bases match TRBD2. CDR3 length: 14 amino acids. Germline V lookup: CDR1 SGHRS, CDR2 YFSETQ. V shed 4 bases and J 6 bases; nucleotides not matched to a gene: 4. CDR3 residues: CASSKTSGPNEQFF. The CDR3 DNA sequence: TGCGCCAGCAGCAAGACTAGCGGGCCCAATGAGCAGTTCTTC.

V gene TRBV7-8 combines with J gene TRBJ2-7; either TRBD1 or TRBD2 may supply D (5 bases each). CDR3 length: 14 amino acids. Trimming cost V 3 bases and J 3 bases, with 12 bases left between them. The germline gives CDR1 SGHVS, CDR2 FQNEAQ. The CDR3 loop reads CASSFGTVVYEQYF. The CDR3 nucleotides read TGTGCCAGCAGCTTCGGGACGGTAGTCTACGAGCAGTACTTC.

The V and J genes are TRBV6-2 or TRBV6-3 and TRBJ2-3; D perhaps matches TRBD1 (7 bases). Germline V lookup: CDR1 MNHEY, CDR2 SVGEGT. The CDR3 runs to 13 residues. Trimming stripped 7 bases from V and 3 bases from J, with 11 bases between. This CDR3 reads CASIADRTDTQYF. CDR3 DNA sequence: TGTGCCAGCATAGCGGACAGGACAGATACGCAGTATTTT.

In DNA, the CDR3 is TGTGCCACCAGTGACCCTAGCGGGAGGGCCCGTGAGCAGTTCTTC. Its protein product is CATSDPSGRAREQFF. The chain carries TRBV24-1 and TRBJ2-1, with 12 positions matching TRBD2. CDR3 length: 15 amino acids. V was pared by 4 bases and J by 9 bases, with 6 bases of the junction left unmatched. Per the germline V gene, CDR1 is KGHDR and CDR2 is SFDVKD.

The chain has TRBV12-3 or TRBV12-4 and TRBJ2-2; the D gene is possibly TRBD2 (6 bases). The V and J ends lost 5 bases and 7 bases respectively, with 23 bases between them. This CDR3 region has 17 residues. CDR3 nucleotide sequence: TGTGCCAGCAGTCCAAATCGACTAGGGAGAGGTGGCGGGGAGCTGTTTTTT. Amino acid sequence: CASSPNRLGRGGGELFF.

This sequence joins TRBV7-2 and TRBJ1-1; D possibly corresponds to TRBD1 (5 bases). The V gene's germline CDR1 is SGHTA and CDR2 FQGNSA. The ends were cut back, 0 bases at V and 3 bases at J, with 14 bases in the middle. CDR3 length: 16 amino acids. The CDR3 DNA sequence: TGTGCCAGCAGCTTAGCAAGCCCGGGGGGGTACACTGAAGCTTTCTTT. This codes for CASSLASPGGYTEAFF.

The chain uses TRBV5-1 and TRBJ2-1; a possible D gene is TRBD2 (5 bases). V was clipped by 2 bases and J by 0 bases, with 12 bases between them. This CDR3 is 16 amino acids long. Germline values: CDR1 SGHRS, CDR2 YFSETQ. CDR3 coding DNA: TGCGCCAGCAGCTTCCCCCGGGCGGGCTCCTACAATGAGCAGTTCTTC. Its protein product is CASSFPRAGSYNEQFF. The variable domain in full, completed from reference TRBV5-1 and TRBJ2-1, reads KAGVTQTPRYLIKTRGQQVTLSCSPISGHRSVSWYQQTPGQGLQFLFEYFSETQRNKGNFPGRFSGRQFSNSRSEMNVSTLELGDSALYLCASSFPRAGSYNEQFFGPGTRLTVL.